Each of the 14 T cell receptor beta chains below was sequenced from the same sample in a study of blood T cell repertoires in COVID-19 (dated by TCRdb to the early 2020s). The library was prepared using the immunoSEQ multiplex PCR assay. TCRdb retrieved this table from immuneACCESS and kept in-frame rearrangements only. Not all clones are present; in checked studies, unresolved V genes account for under half, and no reason is known for the remainder. Recorded for this sample are some 230,000 clones; roughly 80% of them occurred a single time. Around 7% of the sample lies in the top ten. The sequenced material came from peripheral blood. The receptor source for this set is a woman in her fifties or sixties with acute or convalescent COVID-19.

V gene TRBV7-2 combines with J gene TRBJ2-5, with 8 bases that match TRBD2. The V gene end was trimmed by 3 bases and the J gene end by 6 bases; junction bases not matched to a gene: 3. The CDR3 length is 13 residues. Germline values: CDR1 SGHTA, CDR2 FQGNSA. CDR3 sequence: CASSFGGAQTQYF. DNA of the CDR3: TGTGCCAGCAGCTTCGGGGGGGCGCAGACCCAGTACTTC.

The genes are TRBV30 and TRBJ1-1, with D hard to call. Per germline, CDR1 GTSNPN and CDR2 SVGIG (reference sequence). V lost 1 base and J 8 bases, leaving 5 bases between the germline ends. CDR3 length: 10 amino acids. The CDR3 loop is CAWSDIEAFF. In DNA, the CDR3 is TGTGCCTGGAGTGACATAGAAGCTTTCTTT. The full variable domain, in which reference TRBV30 and TRBJ1-1 provide the parts outside the CDR3, is SQTIHQWPATLVQPVGSPLSLECTVEGTSNPNLYWYRQAAGRGLQLLFYSVGIGQISSEVPQNLSASRPQDRQFILSSKKLLLSDSGFYLCAWSDIEAFFGQGTRLTVV.

The rearrangement joins TRBV3-1 (or the pseudogene TRBV3-2) to TRBJ2-3, with D perhaps TRBD2 (6 bases). The V and J ends lost 0 bases and 3 bases respectively, with 13 bases between them. The germline CDR1 and CDR2 sequences are LGHDT and YNNKEL (reference sequence). CDR3 size: 16 residues. The CDR3 DNA follows: TGTGCCAGCAGCCAAGATTGGGGGGTAAGGACAGATACGCAGTATTTT. Translating it yields CASSQDWGVRTDTQYF.

The chain has TRBV6-5 and TRBJ2-3; D is perhaps TRBD1 (5 bases). Germline CDR1 and CDR2: MNHEY and SVGAGI. Trimming shortened V by 4 bases and J by 11 bases, and 10 bases separated the two germline ends. CDR3 size: 11 residues. The CDR3 DNA reads TGTGCCAGCAGTTTATCAGGGTGGCAGTATTTT. It specifies CASSLSGWQYF.

This chain uses TRBV2 with TRBJ1-1, with D perhaps TRBD1 (6 bases). The CDR3 is 13 residues long. The V gene's germline CDR1 is SNHLY and CDR2 FYNNEI. V lost 7 bases and J 2 bases, leaving 11 bases between the germline ends. The CDR3 region has the DNA TGTGCCAGCAAGGGGGTGAGAAACACTGAAGCTTTCTTT. Its protein is CASKGVRNTEAFF.

V usage is TRBV2 and J usage is TRBJ1-5; 7 bases map to TRBD1. The V segment lost 6 bases and the J segment 7 bases; nucleotides outside the gene matches: 9. The CDR3 length is 14 residues. CDR1 SNHLY and CDR2 FYNNEI come from the germline V gene. CDR3 nucleotides: TGTGCCAGCAGACGAGGGGGCTTCGGCCAGCCCCAGCATTTT. Translated: CASRRGGFGQPQHF. Looking up the rest from reference TRBV2 and TRBJ1-5 gives the full variable domain: EPEVTQTPSHQVTQMGQEVILRCVPISNHLYFYWYRQILGQKVEFLVSFYNNEISEKSEIFDDQFSVERPDGSNFTLKIRSTKLEDSAMYFCASRRGGFGQPQHFGDGTRLSIL.

The chain recombines TRBV28 with TRBJ2-3; D is perhaps TRBD1 (5 bases). The CDR3 contains 16 residues. CDR1 and CDR2 from the germline V gene are MDHEN and SYDVKM. Trimming cost V 6 bases and J 2 bases, with 18 bases left between them. CDR3 DNA: TGTGCCAGCAGGGGCACTACCCAGGGTTCCACAGATACGCAGTATTTT. It is translated as CASRGTTQGSTDTQYF.

The V call is TRBV30, the J call TRBJ2-1, with TRBD1 identical over 9 bases. The V gene end was trimmed by 4 bases and the J gene end by 4 bases; junction bases not matched to a gene: 8. This CDR3 region has 15 residues. Germline CDR1 reads GTSNPN; CDR2 reads SVGIG (reference sequence). The CDR3 region is CAWTPKDRGYNEQFF. CDR3 coding DNA: TGTGCCTGGACCCCCAAGGACAGGGGATACAATGAGCAGTTCTTC.

The chain couples TRBV28 to TRBJ1-1; 9 bases agree with TRBD1. CDR3 size: 15 residues. Germline V lookup: CDR1 MDHEN, CDR2 SYDVKM. V lost 4 bases to trimming and J lost 6 bases; unmatched junction nucleotides: 9. The CDR3 protein is CASSSSGQGGPEAFF. CDR3 nucleotides: TGTGCCAGCAGTTCCTCGGGACAGGGCGGCCCTGAAGCTTTCTTT.

The chain recombines TRBV27 with TRBJ2-2; possibly TRBD2 for D (5 bases). Germline V gene sequence: CDR1 MNHEY, CDR2 SMNVEV (reference sequence). Trimming removed 4 bases at V and 5 bases at J, with 8 bases between. The CDR3 contains 13 residues. This CDR3 is CASSSRGTGELFF. The CDR3 DNA reads as TGTGCCAGCAGTTCCCGCGGGACCGGGGAGCTGTTTTTT.

The V gene is TRBV19, the J gene TRBJ1-1; D may be TRBD1 (6 bases). The CDR3 is 13 residues long. Per germline, CDR1 LNHDA and CDR2 SQIVND (reference sequence). Trimming left V 3 bases short and J 7 bases short, with 12 bases between. The CDR3 DNA sequence: TGTGCCAGTAGTATCAACAGGGCTAGTGAAGCTTTCTTT. Translation: CASSINRASEAFF.

The chain's CDR3 is CAWTPLAGGPQNIQYF. The CDR3 coding sequence is TGTGCCTGGACCCCACTAGCGGGAGGGCCCCAAAACATTCAGTACTTC. The J gene is TRBJ2-4, the V gene TRBV30, with 13 bases fitting TRBD2. This CDR3 spans 16 amino acids. CDR1 and CDR2 (germline): GTSNPN, SVGIG (reference sequence). V shed 4 bases, J shed 5 bases, and the junction held 8 bases outside the gene matches.

V is TRBV9 and J is TRBJ2-7; no clear D. This CDR3 comprises 14 residues. Trimming took off 2 bases at V and 6 bases at J, with 15 bases between the two ends. Germline CDR1 SGDLS, CDR2 YYNGEE. The CDR3 sequence: CASSVGSRGGEQYF. DNA for the CDR3: TGTGCCAGCAGCGTGGGTAGTCGCGGTGGCGAGCAGTACTTC.

This chain uses TRBV7-2 with TRBJ2-3, with 8 bases that match TRBD2. The CDR3 has 16 residues. Germline CDR1 is SGHTA and CDR2 is FQGNSA. V lost 4 bases and J lost 0; bases outside the gene matches: 6. The CDR3 is CASSYSGTPSTDTQYF. CDR3 in DNA: TGTGCCAGCAGCTATAGCGGGACTCCGAGCACAGATACGCAGTATTTT.